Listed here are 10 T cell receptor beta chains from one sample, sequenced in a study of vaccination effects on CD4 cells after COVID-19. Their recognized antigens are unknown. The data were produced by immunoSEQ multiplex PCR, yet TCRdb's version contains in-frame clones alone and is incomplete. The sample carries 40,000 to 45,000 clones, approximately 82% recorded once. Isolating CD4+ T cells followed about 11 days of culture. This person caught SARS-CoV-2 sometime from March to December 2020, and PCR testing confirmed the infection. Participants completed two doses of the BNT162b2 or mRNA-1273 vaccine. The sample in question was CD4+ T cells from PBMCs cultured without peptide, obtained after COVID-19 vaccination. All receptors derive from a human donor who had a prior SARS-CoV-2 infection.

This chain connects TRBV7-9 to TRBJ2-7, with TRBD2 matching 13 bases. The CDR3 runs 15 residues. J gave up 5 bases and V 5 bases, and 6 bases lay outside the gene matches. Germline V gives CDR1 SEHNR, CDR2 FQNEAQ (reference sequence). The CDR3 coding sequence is TGTGCCAGCAGCCCCCGACTAGCGGGAGGTCACGAGCAGTACTTC. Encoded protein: CASSPRLAGGHEQYF.

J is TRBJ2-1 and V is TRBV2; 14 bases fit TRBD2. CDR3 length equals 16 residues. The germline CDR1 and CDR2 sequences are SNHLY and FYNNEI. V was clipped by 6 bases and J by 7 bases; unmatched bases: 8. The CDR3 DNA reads TGTGCCAGCAGGAGAAGGACTAGCGGGGGGAAAAATGAGCAGTTCTTC. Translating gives CASRRRTSGGKNEQFF.

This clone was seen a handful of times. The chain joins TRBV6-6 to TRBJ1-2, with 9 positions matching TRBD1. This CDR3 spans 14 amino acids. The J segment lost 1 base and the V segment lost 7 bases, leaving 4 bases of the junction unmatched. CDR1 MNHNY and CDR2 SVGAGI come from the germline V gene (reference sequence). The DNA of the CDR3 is TGTGCCAGCACCGGGACAGGGAATAACTATGGCTACACCTTC. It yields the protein CASTGTGNNYGYTF.

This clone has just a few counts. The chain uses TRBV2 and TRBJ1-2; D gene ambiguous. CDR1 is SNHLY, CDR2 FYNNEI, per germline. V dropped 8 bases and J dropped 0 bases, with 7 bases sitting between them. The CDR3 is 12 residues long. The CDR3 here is CASRVTNYGYTF. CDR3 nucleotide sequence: TGTGCCAGCCGGGTCACTAACTATGGCTACACCTTC.

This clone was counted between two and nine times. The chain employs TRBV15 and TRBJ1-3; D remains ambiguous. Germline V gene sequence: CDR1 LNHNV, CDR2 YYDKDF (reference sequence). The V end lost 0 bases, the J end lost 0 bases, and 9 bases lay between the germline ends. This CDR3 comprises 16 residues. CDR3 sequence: CATSRDFAVSGNTIYF. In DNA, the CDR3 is TGTGCCACCAGCAGAGATTTCGCGGTCTCTGGAAACACCATATATTTT.

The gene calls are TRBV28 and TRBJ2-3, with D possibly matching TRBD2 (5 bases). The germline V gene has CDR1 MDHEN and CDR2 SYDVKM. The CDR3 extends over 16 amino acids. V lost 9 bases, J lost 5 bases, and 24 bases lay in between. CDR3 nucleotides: TGTGCCAGTCTGACTACGGGCGGCGGTCTTTTAGATACGCAGTATTTT. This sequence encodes CASLTTGGGLLDTQYF.

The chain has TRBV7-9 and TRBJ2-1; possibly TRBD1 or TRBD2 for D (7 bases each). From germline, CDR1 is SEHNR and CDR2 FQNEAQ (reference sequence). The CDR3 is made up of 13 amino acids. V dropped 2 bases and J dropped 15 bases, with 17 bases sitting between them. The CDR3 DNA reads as TGTGCCAGCAGCTTAATGGGGCAGGGGGGGCGGTTCTTC. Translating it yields CASSLMGQGGRFF.

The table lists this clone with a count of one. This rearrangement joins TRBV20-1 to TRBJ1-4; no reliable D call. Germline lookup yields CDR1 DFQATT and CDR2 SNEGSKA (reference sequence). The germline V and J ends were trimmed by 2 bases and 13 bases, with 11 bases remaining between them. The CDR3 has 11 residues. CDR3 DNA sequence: TGCAGTGCTAGAACGTGGGCGGGACTGTTTTTT. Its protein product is CSARTWAGLFF.

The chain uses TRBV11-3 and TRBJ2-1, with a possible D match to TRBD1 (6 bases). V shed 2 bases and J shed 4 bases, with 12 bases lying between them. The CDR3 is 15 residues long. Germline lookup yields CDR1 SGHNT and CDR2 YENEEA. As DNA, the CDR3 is TGTGCCAGCAGCTTACAGGGGAGTGAGTACAATGAGCAGTTCTTC. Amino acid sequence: CASSLQGSEYNEQFF.

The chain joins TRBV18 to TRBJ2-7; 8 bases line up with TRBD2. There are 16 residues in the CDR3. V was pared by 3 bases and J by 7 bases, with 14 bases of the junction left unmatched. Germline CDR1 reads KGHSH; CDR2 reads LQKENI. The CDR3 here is CASSPREGRRVMEQYF. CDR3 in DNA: TGTGCCAGCTCACCTCGGGAGGGCCGCAGGGTTATGGAGCAGTACTTC.